One TCR beta chain is described in this entry. Under the authors' procedure: Amplifying reference gene primers gave estimates of nucleated cell counts. Sequenced by immunoSEQ multiplex PCR; TCRdb stores in-frame clones only, minus some. V and J calls and clone size follow that table, whereas D and trimming were derived from the DNA. The sample carries under 300,000 clones, 80% to 85% recorded once. V lost 5 bases and J lost 3, with 7 bases in between. This CDR3 spans 12 amino acids. Germline-derived CDR1 and CDR2 are MDHEN and SYDVKM. The sample comes from a study of blood T cell repertoires in COVID-19. Study background: PBMCs, B-cell-depleted T cells, or T cells were the source of the cDNA or gDNA that made up the material.

Material for sequencing was peripheral blood. This TCR came from a woman between 35 and 50 years old who had recovered from COVID-19. V usage is TRBV28 and J usage is TRBJ1-2; D gene ambiguous. Here the CDR3 DNA reads TGTGCCAGCAGTAAGGGAGACTATGGCTACACCTTC. Translating gives CASSKGDYGYTF.